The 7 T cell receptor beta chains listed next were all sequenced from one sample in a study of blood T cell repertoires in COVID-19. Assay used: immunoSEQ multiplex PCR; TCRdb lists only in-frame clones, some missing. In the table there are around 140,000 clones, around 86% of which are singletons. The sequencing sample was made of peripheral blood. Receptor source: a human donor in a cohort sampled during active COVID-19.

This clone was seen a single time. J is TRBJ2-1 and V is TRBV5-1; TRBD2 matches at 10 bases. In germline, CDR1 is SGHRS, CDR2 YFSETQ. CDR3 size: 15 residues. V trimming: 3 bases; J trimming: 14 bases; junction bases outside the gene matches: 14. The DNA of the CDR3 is TGCGCCAGCAGCTCCCCCGGGGCTAGCGGGAGCTTTAAGTTCTTC. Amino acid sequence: CASSSPGASGSFKFF.

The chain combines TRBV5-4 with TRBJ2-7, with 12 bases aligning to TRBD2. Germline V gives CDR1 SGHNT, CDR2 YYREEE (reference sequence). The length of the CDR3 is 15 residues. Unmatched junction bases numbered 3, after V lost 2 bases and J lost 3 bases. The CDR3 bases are TGTGCCAGCAGCTTAGGACTAGCGGGACTCTACGAGCAGTACTTC. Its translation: CASSLGLAGLYEQYF.

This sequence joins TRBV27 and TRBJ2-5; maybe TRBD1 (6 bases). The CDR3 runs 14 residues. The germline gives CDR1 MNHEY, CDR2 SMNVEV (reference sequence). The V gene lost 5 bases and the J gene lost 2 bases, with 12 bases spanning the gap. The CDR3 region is CASSIGQLQETQYF. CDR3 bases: TGTGCCAGCAGTATCGGACAGCTTCAAGAGACCCAGTACTTC.

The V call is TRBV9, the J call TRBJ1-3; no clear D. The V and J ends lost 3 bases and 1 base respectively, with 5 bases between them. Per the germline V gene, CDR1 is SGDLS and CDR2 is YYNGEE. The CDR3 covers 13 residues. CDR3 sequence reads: CASSAQSGNTIYF. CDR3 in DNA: TGTGCCAGCAGCGCACAATCTGGAAACACCATATATTTT.

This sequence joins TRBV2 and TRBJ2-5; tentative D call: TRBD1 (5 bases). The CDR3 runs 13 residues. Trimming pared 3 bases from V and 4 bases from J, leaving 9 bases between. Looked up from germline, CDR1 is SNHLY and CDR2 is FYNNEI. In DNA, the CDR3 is TGTGCCAGCAGTGACAGGACACGAGAGACCCAGTACTTC. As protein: CASSDRTRETQYF. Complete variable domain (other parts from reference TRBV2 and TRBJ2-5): EPEVTQTPSHQVTQMGQEVILRCVPISNHLYFYWYRQILGQKVEFLVSFYNNEISEKSEIFDDQFSVERPDGSNFTLKIRSTKLEDSAMYFCASSDRTRETQYFGPGTRLLVL.

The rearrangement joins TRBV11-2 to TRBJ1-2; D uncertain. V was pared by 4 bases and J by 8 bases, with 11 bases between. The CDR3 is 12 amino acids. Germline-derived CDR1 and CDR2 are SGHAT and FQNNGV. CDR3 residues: CASSSGFLGYTF. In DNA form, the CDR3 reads TGTGCCAGCAGCTCCGGGTTTTTGGGCTACACCTTC.

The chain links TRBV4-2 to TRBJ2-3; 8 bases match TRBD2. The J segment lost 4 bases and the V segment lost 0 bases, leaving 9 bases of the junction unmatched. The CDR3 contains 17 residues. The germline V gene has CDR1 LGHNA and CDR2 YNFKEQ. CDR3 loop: CASSQDSVAGSADTQYF. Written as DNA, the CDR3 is TGTGCCAGCAGCCAAGATTCAGTAGCGGGGTCCGCAGATACGCAGTATTTT.